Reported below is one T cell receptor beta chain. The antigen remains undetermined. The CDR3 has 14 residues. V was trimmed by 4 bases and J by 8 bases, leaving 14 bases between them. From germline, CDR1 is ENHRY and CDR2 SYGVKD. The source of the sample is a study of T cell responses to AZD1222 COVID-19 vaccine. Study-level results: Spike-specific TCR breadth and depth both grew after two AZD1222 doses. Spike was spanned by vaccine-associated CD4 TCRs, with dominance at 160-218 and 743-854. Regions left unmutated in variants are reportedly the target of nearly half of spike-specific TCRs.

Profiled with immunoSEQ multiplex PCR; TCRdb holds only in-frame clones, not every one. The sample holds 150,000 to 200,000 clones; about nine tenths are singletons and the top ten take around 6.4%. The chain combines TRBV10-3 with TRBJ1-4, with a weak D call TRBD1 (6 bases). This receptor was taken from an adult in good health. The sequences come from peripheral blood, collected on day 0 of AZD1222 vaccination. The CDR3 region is CAISVGAGVEKLFF. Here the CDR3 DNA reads TGTGCCATCAGTGTGGGTGCAGGGGTGGAAAAACTGTTTTTT.